This T cell receptor (beta chain) is drawn from a study of T cell clones after liver transplantation. TCRdb's copy holds only in-frame clones and misses some; the assay was immunoSEQ multiplex PCR. The sample lists roughly 100,000 clones; approximately 85% were seen once. This CDR3 comprises 15 residues. Germline values: CDR1 SGHRS, CDR2 YFSETQ. V trimming: 3 bases; J trimming: 0 bases; junction bases outside the gene matches: 5. The chain employs TRBV5-1 and TRBJ2-7; 8 bases agree with TRBD1. Sequenced material: CD4+ T cells from blood, taken before liver transplant. The sequence was collected from a human donor who received a liver transplant. Here the CDR3 reads CASSSWTGSSYEQYF. In DNA, the CDR3 is TGCGCCAGCAGCTCCTGGACAGGGAGCTCCTACGAGCAGTACTTC.